The rows below give T cell receptor beta chains drawn from one sample of a study of cytomegalovirus exposure and HLA in healthy donors. Here immunoSEQ multiplex PCR was the method, and the copy in TCRdb shows in-frame clones only, minus some. Of fewer than 200,000 clones in the sample, about three quarters are singletons; the top ten hold 0.85% to 1%. Sequences were obtained from PBMCs. Every receptor here comes from a woman aged 45-59 years in good health and CMV-seropositive. The CDR3 runs from the conserved cysteine through the conserved F or W. A D gene is named only where the DNA matches it firmly. For some rows the clone size is stated as once, few or many, or as a class when expanded; others skip it.

d_call: NA
v_call: TRBV7-9
j_call: TRBJ1-1
clone_size: once
cdr3_nt: TGTGCCAGCAGCTCACCTCGGCGGGGCCCTGAAGCTTTCTTT
cdr3_aa: CASSSPRRGPEAFF

d_call: TRBD1
v_call: TRBV19
j_call: TRBJ1-2
clone_size: NA
cdr3_nt: TGTGCCAGTAGTACGACACTCGGGACAGCGTCCCCCTACACCTTC
cdr3_aa: CASSTTLGTASPYTF

d_call: TRBD2
v_call: TRBV7-2
j_call: TRBJ2-1
clone_size: few
cdr3_nt: TGTGCCAGCAGAGTCTTCCTAGCGGGGGCGGAGGATGAGCAGTTCTTC
cdr3_aa: CASRVFLAGAEDEQFF

d_call: NA
v_call: TRBV2
j_call: TRBJ1-2
clone_size: NA
cdr3_nt: TGTGCCAGCAGTGACAGCGCCCTTTATGGCTACACCTTC
cdr3_aa: CASSDSALYGYTF

d_call: TRBD1
v_call: TRBV28
j_call: TRBJ1-2
clone_size: few
cdr3_nt: TGTGCCAGCAGTTCCTCGGCGGGACAGGGTAACAATGGCTACACCTTC
cdr3_aa: CASSSSAGQGNNGYTF

d_call: NA
v_call: TRBV29-1
j_call: TRBJ2-7
clone_size: NA
cdr3_nt: TGCAGCGTCCACTTTACTACCTACGAGCAGTACTTC
cdr3_aa: CSVHFTTYEQYF

d_call: TRBD2
v_call: TRBV5-4
j_call: TRBJ2-2
clone_size: NA
cdr3_nt: TGTGCCAGCAGCACTAGCGGGGGTCTCAACACCGGGGAGCTGTTTTTT
cdr3_aa: CASSTSGGLNTGELFF

d_call: NA
v_call: TRBV4-1
j_call: TRBJ1-6
clone_size: NA
cdr3_nt: TGCGCCAGCAGCCTAGAGACAGGACCCCTCCACTTT
cdr3_aa: CASSLETGPLHF

d_call: TRBD2
v_call: TRBV7-9
j_call: TRBJ2-1
clone_size: few
cdr3_nt: TGTGCCAGCACCGGACTAGCGGACTACAATGAGCAGTTCTTC
cdr3_aa: CASTGLADYNEQFF

d_call: NA
v_call: TRBV30
j_call: TRBJ1-1
clone_size: NA
cdr3_nt: TGTGCCTGTGTTAATACAGGGAGCATGAACACTGAAGCTTTCTTT
cdr3_aa: CACVNTGSMNTEAFF

d_call: TRBD1
v_call: TRBV7-9
j_call: TRBJ1-1
clone_size: NA
cdr3_nt: TGTGCCAGCTTAAGGGACAGGGGGACTGAAGCTTTCTTT
cdr3_aa: CASLRDRGTEAFF

d_call: TRBD1
v_call: TRBV6-5
j_call: TRBJ1-5
clone_size: NA
cdr3_nt: TGTGCCAGCAGTGACAGGGGCAATCAGCCCCAGCATTTT
cdr3_aa: CASSDRGNQPQHF

d_call: NA
v_call: TRBV5-1
j_call: TRBJ1-1
clone_size: NA
cdr3_nt: TGCGCCAGCAGTCGTGGGGGAGGGAACACTGAAGCTTTCTTT
cdr3_aa: CASSRGGGNTEAFF

d_call: TRBD1
v_call: TRBV5-8
j_call: TRBJ1-2
clone_size: NA
cdr3_nt: TGTGCCAGCAGCCCAGGACAGGGTTATAACTATGGCTACACCTTC
cdr3_aa: CASSPGQGYNYGYTF

d_call: TRBD1
v_call: TRBV2
j_call: TRBJ1-2
clone_size: NA
cdr3_nt: TGTGCCAGCAGACAGGGGCCCAACTATGGCTACACCTTC
cdr3_aa: CASRQGPNYGYTF

d_call: NA
v_call: TRBV2
j_call: TRBJ2-5
clone_size: NA
cdr3_nt: TGTGCCAGCAGTGAGCGAATGACTGGCGTCGAGACCCAGTACTTC
cdr3_aa: CASSERMTGVETQYF

d_call: TRBD1
v_call: TRBV27
j_call: TRBJ2-7
clone_size: NA
cdr3_nt: TGTGCCAGCAGATCAACCCGGGACAGGGTATACGAGCAGTACTTC
cdr3_aa: CASRSTRDRVYEQYF

d_call: NA
v_call: TRBV28
j_call: TRBJ1-6
clone_size: NA
cdr3_nt: TGTGCCAGCACTCGGGGGAATTCACCCCTCCACTTT
cdr3_aa: CASTRGNSPLHF

d_call: NA
v_call: TRBV6-1
j_call: TRBJ1-3
clone_size: few
cdr3_nt: TGTGCCAGCAGTGACAGGGGAAATGGAAACACCATATATTTT
cdr3_aa: CASSDRGNGNTIYF

d_call: NA
v_call: TRBV2
j_call: TRBJ2-7
clone_size: NA
cdr3_nt: TGTGCCAGCAGTGGGCGGCTAGCGAGGACCTACGAGCAGTACTTC
cdr3_aa: CASSGRLARTYEQYF

d_call: NA
v_call: TRBV11-2
j_call: TRBJ1-6
clone_size: NA
cdr3_nt: TGTGCCAGCAGCTTATGGGATTTGGGGCGTTCACCCCTCCACTTT
cdr3_aa: CASSLWDLGRSPLHF

d_call: TRBD1
v_call: TRBV4-3
j_call: TRBJ2-7
clone_size: NA
cdr3_nt: TGCGCCAGCAGCTCCCGGACAGGTTCCTACGAGCAGTACTTC
cdr3_aa: CASSSRTGSYEQYF

d_call: NA
v_call: TRBV9
j_call: TRBJ1-5
clone_size: NA
cdr3_nt: TGTGCCAGCAGCCGGGGTACGACAGGTAATCAGCCCCAGCATTTT
cdr3_aa: CASSRGTTGNQPQHF

d_call: TRBD1
v_call: TRBV18
j_call: TRBJ1-1
clone_size: NA
cdr3_nt: TGTGCCAGCTCAGTGGGACAGGGGAACACTGAAGCTTTCTTT
cdr3_aa: CASSVGQGNTEAFF

d_call: TRBD2
v_call: TRBV5-5
j_call: TRBJ2-7
clone_size: few
cdr3_nt: TGTGCCAGCAGCTCGACAAGAAACAGACTAGCGGTCCTCGAGCAGTACTTC
cdr3_aa: CASSSTRNRLAVLEQYF

d_call: NA
v_call: TRBV29-1
j_call: TRBJ2-3
clone_size: NA
cdr3_nt: TGCAGCGTGGCCGCAGTCCGGGGCACAGATACGCAGTATTTT
cdr3_aa: CSVAAVRGTDTQYF

d_call: TRBD2
v_call: TRBV19
j_call: TRBJ2-7
clone_size: few
cdr3_nt: TGTGCCAGTAGTTCCCGGTGGGCGGGAGAGTTCGGGAACGAGCAGTACTTC
cdr3_aa: CASSSRWAGEFGNEQYF

d_call: NA
v_call: TRBV7-2
j_call: TRBJ1-5
clone_size: NA
cdr3_nt: TGTGCCAGCAGCCCCGGTGCGGGCAATCAGCCCCAGCATTTT
cdr3_aa: CASSPGAGNQPQHF

d_call: NA
v_call: TRBV20-1
j_call: TRBJ2-1
clone_size: NA
cdr3_nt: TGCAGCTTGCAAGGGGTCGAGCAGTTCTTC
cdr3_aa: CSLQGVEQFF

d_call: NA
v_call: TRBV19
j_call: TRBJ1-4
clone_size: NA
cdr3_nt: TGTGCCAGTAGCTTTAATGGAGCAACTAATGAAAAACTGTTTTTT
cdr3_aa: CASSFNGATNEKLFF

d_call: NA
v_call: TRBV6-5
j_call: TRBJ1-2
clone_size: NA
cdr3_nt: TGTGCCAGCAGTTCCCCTATGGACTATGGCTACACCTTC
cdr3_aa: CASSSPMDYGYTF

d_call: TRBD2
v_call: TRBV5-8
j_call: TRBJ2-7
clone_size: NA
cdr3_nt: TGTGCCAGCAGCAAAAAGGTCTCTAGCGGGGGCGTTGGCGAGCAGTACTTC
cdr3_aa: CASSKKVSSGGVGEQYF

d_call: TRBD1
v_call: TRBV7-6
j_call: TRBJ2-3
clone_size: NA
cdr3_nt: TGTGCCAGCAGCTTAACAGGGGGCTTTACAGATACGCAGTATTTT
cdr3_aa: CASSLTGGFTDTQYF

d_call: NA
v_call: TRBV15
j_call: TRBJ1-2
clone_size: NA
cdr3_nt: TGTGCCACCAGCAGCGAAAGGGGCGGCAACTATGGCTACACCTTC
cdr3_aa: CATSSERGGNYGYTF

d_call: NA
v_call: TRBV2
j_call: TRBJ2-3
clone_size: NA
cdr3_nt: TGTGCCAGCAGTGGTCTCGCGGCAGATACGCAGTATTTT
cdr3_aa: CASSGLAADTQYF

d_call: TRBD2
v_call: TRBV2
j_call: TRBJ2-3
clone_size: NA
cdr3_nt: TGTGCCAGCGGTTTAGCGGGGGACACAGATACGCAGTATTTT
cdr3_aa: CASGLAGDTDTQYF

d_call: NA
v_call: TRBV7-2
j_call: TRBJ1-3
clone_size: few
cdr3_nt: TGTGCCAGCAGCTTCCAGACAGCTATCTCTGGAAACACCATATATTTT
cdr3_aa: CASSFQTAISGNTIYF

d_call: NA
v_call: TRBV5-1
j_call: TRBJ2-1
clone_size: NA
cdr3_nt: TGCGCCAGCAGCTTGGCTCCGGGAGTCTTGGGGCCCAATGAGCAGTTCTTC
cdr3_aa: CASSLAPGVLGPNEQFF

d_call: NA
v_call: TRBV5-1
j_call: TRBJ2-3
clone_size: once
cdr3_nt: TGCGCCAGCAGCTCAACGACTAGTTCTGGGGATACGCAGTATTTT
cdr3_aa: CASSSTTSSGDTQYF

d_call: TRBD1
v_call: TRBV5-4
j_call: TRBJ2-7
clone_size: few
cdr3_nt: TGTGCCAGCAGTCAGAGCCTCAGGGGGCTGGACGAGCAGTACTTC
cdr3_aa: CASSQSLRGLDEQYF

d_call: TRBD1
v_call: TRBV5-1
j_call: TRBJ1-3
clone_size: NA
cdr3_nt: TGCGCCAGCAGCGACTCGACAGGGTGGGGAAACACCATATATTTT
cdr3_aa: CASSDSTGWGNTIYF

d_call: TRBD2
v_call: TRBV19
j_call: TRBJ2-7
clone_size: NA
cdr3_nt: TGTGCCAGTAGTATCACTAGCGGGGAGACCTACGAGCAGTACTTC
cdr3_aa: CASSITSGETYEQYF

d_call: TRBD1
v_call: TRBV7-2
j_call: TRBJ1-1
clone_size: NA
cdr3_nt: TGTGCCAGCAGCCCACAGGGGAGGACGGCTTTCTTT
cdr3_aa: CASSPQGRTAFF

d_call: NA
v_call: TRBV7-2
j_call: TRBJ1-4
clone_size: NA
cdr3_nt: TGTGCCAGCAGCTTAGCGCAGGGTCGAAATGAAAAACTGTTTTTT
cdr3_aa: CASSLAQGRNEKLFF

d_call: TRBD1
v_call: TRBV7-8
j_call: TRBJ1-2
clone_size: few
cdr3_nt: TGTGCCAGCAGCCCGAGACAGGGAGATAGCTATGGCTACACCTTC
cdr3_aa: CASSPRQGDSYGYTF

d_call: NA
v_call: TRBV5-1
j_call: TRBJ2-7
clone_size: few
cdr3_nt: TGCGCCAGCAGCAACCAACAGGGATACGAGCAGTACTTC
cdr3_aa: CASSNQQGYEQYF

d_call: NA
v_call: TRBV19
j_call: TRBJ2-5
clone_size: NA
cdr3_nt: TGTGCCAGTAGTGCGCTTGCCGACTGGGAGACCCAGTACTTC
cdr3_aa: CASSALADWETQYF

d_call: TRBD2
v_call: TRBV7-9
j_call: TRBJ2-2
clone_size: NA
cdr3_nt: TGTGCCGGCAGCTTCCAACTAGCGGGAGAGTCCGGGGAGCTGTTTTTT
cdr3_aa: CAGSFQLAGESGELFF

d_call: NA
v_call: TRBV21-1
j_call: TRBJ2-1
clone_size: once
cdr3_nt: TGTGCCAGCAGCAAAAGGCACGGGGGTCGAAGTGAGCAGTTCTTC
cdr3_aa: CASSKRHGGRSEQFF

d_call: NA
v_call: TRBV9
j_call: TRBJ2-3
clone_size: NA
cdr3_nt: TGTGCCAGCGGGGGGACGGACGCAGATACGCAGTATTTT
cdr3_aa: CASGGTDADTQYF

d_call: NA
v_call: TRBV11-2
j_call: TRBJ2-5
clone_size: NA
cdr3_nt: TGTGCCAGCAGCTTAGAGCGGGGAGAGACCCAGTACTTC
cdr3_aa: CASSLERGETQYF

d_call: NA
v_call: TRBV28
j_call: TRBJ1-1
clone_size: once
cdr3_nt: TGTGCCAGCAGTTACCGCAGGGTCCTGAACACTGAAGCTTTCTTT
cdr3_aa: CASSYRRVLNTEAFF

d_call: TRBD1
v_call: TRBV6-4
j_call: TRBJ2-6
clone_size: NA
cdr3_nt: TGTGCCAGCAGTGGCACAGGGGTTGGAGGGGCCAACGTCCTGACTTTC
cdr3_aa: CASSGTGVGGANVLTF

d_call: NA
v_call: TRBV5-1
j_call: TRBJ1-2
clone_size: NA
cdr3_nt: TGCGCCAGCAGCTTGGATGGCAGTCTCTATGGCTACACCTTC
cdr3_aa: CASSLDGSLYGYTF

d_call: NA
v_call: TRBV7-9
j_call: TRBJ2-1
clone_size: few
cdr3_nt: TGTGCCAGCAGCTCGAGAACCGGGACACCCAACTACAATGAGCAGTTCTTC
cdr3_aa: CASSSRTGTPNYNEQFF

d_call: NA
v_call: TRBV9
j_call: TRBJ2-1
clone_size: NA
cdr3_nt: TGTGCCAGCAGCGATCAGGCGGGGGCCAATGAGCAGTTCTTC
cdr3_aa: CASSDQAGANEQFF

d_call: NA
v_call: TRBV29-1
j_call: TRBJ1-2
clone_size: NA
cdr3_nt: TGCAGCGTCACCGAGGCGGCGTCGAACTATGGCTACACCTTC
cdr3_aa: CSVTEAASNYGYTF

d_call: TRBD2
v_call: TRBV6-5
j_call: TRBJ2-5
clone_size: NA
cdr3_nt: TGTGCCAGCAGCCGACTAGCCCTCCAAGAGACCCAGTACTTC
cdr3_aa: CASSRLALQETQYF

d_call: NA
v_call: TRBV9
j_call: TRBJ1-5
clone_size: NA
cdr3_nt: TGTGCCAGCAGCGTAGCTCCCGGAGCCGATCAGCCCCAGCATTTT
cdr3_aa: CASSVAPGADQPQHF